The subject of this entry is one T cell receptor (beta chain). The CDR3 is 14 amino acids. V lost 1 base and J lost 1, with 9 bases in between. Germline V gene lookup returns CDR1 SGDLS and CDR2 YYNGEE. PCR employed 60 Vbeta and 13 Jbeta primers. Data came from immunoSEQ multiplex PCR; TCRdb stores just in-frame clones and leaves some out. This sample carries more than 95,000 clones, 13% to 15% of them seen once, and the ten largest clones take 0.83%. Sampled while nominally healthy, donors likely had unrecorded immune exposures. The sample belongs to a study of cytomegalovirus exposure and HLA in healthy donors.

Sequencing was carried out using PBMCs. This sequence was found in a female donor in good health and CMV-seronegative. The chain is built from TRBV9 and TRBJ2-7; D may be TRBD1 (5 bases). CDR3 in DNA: TGTGCCAGCAGCGTAAGCCAGGGATCCTACGAGCAGTACTTC. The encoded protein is CASSVSQGSYEQYF.